Shown below are 30 T cell receptor beta chains from a single sample sequenced in a study of CD8 T cells in ankylosing spondylitis (dated by TCRdb to the late 2010s). Library construction relied on 5' RACE. Sequencing was carried out with an Illumina HiSeq 2500. TCRdb reworked the public reads: Q25 trimming with fastp, MiXCR clone assembly, productive beta chains retained. Each CDR3 protein gets just one entry, which takes the most common genes and DNA from the rows behind it. Counted in this sample were around 890,000 distinct CDR3 sequences; roughly 12% of them appeared once. About 0.49% of the sample goes to the ten largest clones. Points the paper makes about the study in general: A TCR beta motif made up of under ten highly homologous amino acid variants appeared to be characteristic of blood from ankylosing spondylitis patients.

No antigen has been assigned to these receptors. The sequencing sample was made of blood, either unsorted or a sorted T cell fraction (not recorded which). The origin of the receptors is a male donor with ankylosing spondylitis.

The chain couples TRBV9 to TRBJ1-6, with D unclear. The V end lost 0 bases, the J end lost 8 bases, and 9 bases lay between the germline ends. The V gene's germline CDR1 is SGDLS and CDR2 YYNGEE. The CDR3 has 14 amino acids. The DNA of the CDR3 is TGTGCCAGCAGCGTAGGTATGGACGATTCACCCCTCCACTTT. Its protein is CASSVGMDDSPLHF.

The chain combines TRBV5-1 with TRBJ1-2; 10 bases fit TRBD1. J gave up 8 bases and V 2 bases, and 9 bases lay outside the gene matches. This CDR3 has 15 residues. CDR1 is SGHRS and CDR2 is YFSETQ in the germline V gene. CDR3 amino acids: CASSFLSGTGAGYTF. CDR3 nucleotide sequence: TGCGCCAGCAGCTTCCTCTCCGGGACAGGGGCCGGCTACACCTTC.

V gene TRBV5-1 combines with J gene TRBJ1-5; TRBD1 might be the D (6 bases). Germline values: CDR1 SGHRS, CDR2 YFSETQ. The CDR3 loop spans 17 amino acids. Trimming took off 4 bases at V and 3 bases at J, with 20 bases between the two ends. The CDR3 is CASSMAPRGPSNQPQHF. The CDR3 DNA follows: TGCGCCAGCAGCATGGCTCCTCGGGGGCCTTCCAATCAGCCCCAGCATTTT.

This clonotype was seen ten or more times. This chain uses TRBV28 with TRBJ2-7; TRBD1 agrees at 7 bases. The CDR3 is made up of 16 amino acids. The V segment lost 6 bases and the J segment 3 bases; nucleotides outside the gene matches: 14. Germline V gives CDR1 MDHEN, CDR2 SYDVKM. In DNA form, the CDR3 reads TGTGCCAGCAGCACCACGGGACAGCGGTTTCTCTACGAGCAGTACTTC. It is translated as CASSTTGQRFLYEQYF.

This sequence joins TRBV7-2 and TRBJ1-2; D is unclear. Germline V gene data show CDR1 as SGHTA and CDR2 as FQGNSA. Between the trimmed V and J ends, which lost 4 bases and 4 bases, there was a span of 10 bases. The CDR3 is made up of 13 amino acids. The chain's CDR3 is CASSSFSGYGYTF. The CDR3 DNA reads as TGTGCCAGCAGCTCCTTCTCGGGCTATGGCTACACCTTC.

V and J are TRBV6-5 and TRBJ1-5; D unclear. Trimming stripped 0 bases from V and 6 bases from J, with 6 bases between. Germline V gives CDR1 MNHEY, CDR2 SVGAGI. This CDR3 is 13 amino acids long. CDR3 in DNA: TGTGCCAGCAGTTACTCGTGGGGTCAGCCCCAGCATTTT. It yields the protein CASSYSWGQPQHF.

This clonotype occurred many times. The chain joins TRBV20-1 to TRBJ1-1; D gene uncertain. V gave up 0 bases and J gave up 1 base, with 3 bases separating them. The CDR3 spans 12 residues. Germline assignment: CDR1 DFQATT and CDR2 SNEGSKA (reference sequence). CDR3 DNA: TGCAGTGCTAGAGACGGGAACACTGAAGCTTTCTTT. Protein: CSARDGNTEAFF.

This clonotype was recorded many times. V and J are TRBV28 and TRBJ1-4; D unresolved. The V gene's germline CDR1 is MDHEN and CDR2 SYDVKM. Trimming shortened V by 5 bases and J by 5 bases, and 12 bases separated the two germline ends. This CDR3 has 14 amino acids. The CDR3 reads CASSAAGLNEKLFF. In nucleotides, the CDR3 is TGTGCCAGCAGTGCCGCCGGGTTAAATGAAAAACTGTTTTTT. The variable domain in full, completed from reference TRBV28 and TRBJ1-4, reads DVKVTQSSRYLVKRTGEKVFLECVQDMDHENMFWYRQDPGLGLRLIYFSYDVKMKEKGDIPEGYSVSREKKERFSLILESASTNQTSMYLCASSAAGLNEKLFFGSGTQLSVL.

CDR3 coding DNA: TGTGCCACCAGCAGAGATATCGGCCCCGCGGCGTTCTTC. It is translated as CATSRDIGPAAFF. V is TRBV15 and J is TRBJ2-1; no definite D call. CDR1 and CDR2 (germline): LNHNV, YYDKDF (reference sequence). The CDR3 is 13 residues long. Trimming took 0 bases from V and 15 from J, leaving 15 bases between them.

This clonotype has only a few counts. The chain links TRBV5-1 to TRBJ1-1; TRBD1 matches 8 bases. The V segment lost 5 bases and the J segment 2 bases; nucleotides outside the gene matches: 5. The CDR3 is 14 residues long. Germline V gene lookup returns CDR1 SGHRS and CDR2 YFSETQ. CDR3 in DNA: TGCGCCAGCAGATCCGGGACAGGAAACACTGAAGCTTTCTTT. Translation: CASRSGTGNTEAFF.

This clonotype occurred many times. CDR3 protein: CAAGPLITNTEAFF. CDR3 bases: TGTGCCGCGGGACCGCTAATCACGAACACTGAAGCTTTCTTT. The gene calls are TRBV28 and TRBJ1-1; D is perhaps TRBD1 (5 bases). Trimming cost V 11 bases and J 1 base, with 17 bases left between them. The CDR3 is made up of 14 amino acids. Germline-derived CDR1 and CDR2 are MDHEN and SYDVKM.

This clonotype was detected a few times. The chain carries TRBV4-2 and TRBJ1-2; D not resolved. The germline V gene encodes CDR1 LGHNA and CDR2 YNFKEQ. V lost 4 bases to trimming and J lost 2 bases, with 11 bases between them. CDR3 size: 14 residues. The DNA of the CDR3 is TGTGCCAGCAGCCGAGAGGCGGAGAACTATGGCTACACCTTC. Amino acid sequence: CASSREAENYGYTF.

The sample holds a few counts of this clonotype. V and J are TRBV6-5 and TRBJ2-7; perhaps TRBD2 as D (6 bases). There are 15 residues in the CDR3. V shed 0 bases and J shed 1 base, with 10 bases lying between them. Germline V lookup: CDR1 MNHEY, CDR2 SVGAGI. The CDR3 reads CASSYSTGLSYEQYF. The CDR3 DNA sequence: TGTGCCAGCAGTTACTCGACCGGACTATCCTACGAGCAGTACTTC.

The rearrangement joins TRBV6-5 to TRBJ1-2, with 8 bases lining up with TRBD1. The V segment lost 2 bases and the J segment 2 bases; nucleotides outside the gene matches: 4. There are 15 residues in the CDR3. Germline assignment: CDR1 MNHEY and CDR2 SVGAGI. The chain's CDR3 is CASSYGTGGNYGYTF. The CDR3 DNA follows: TGTGCCAGCAGTTACGGAACAGGGGGAAACTATGGCTACACCTTC.

In its sample, this clonotype was seen many times. V usage is TRBV5-1 and J usage is TRBJ2-5, with D uncertain. CDR3 size: 14 residues. V was pared by 3 bases and J by 9 bases, with 18 bases between. Germline-derived CDR1 and CDR2 are SGHRS and YFSETQ. The CDR3 DNA is TGCGCCAGCAGCTCGGGCACACCAGGTTCTTCCCAGTACTTC. Translating gives CASSSGTPGSSQYF.

The rearrangement joins TRBV12-3 or TRBV12-4 to TRBJ1-1; D unclear. V was pared by 1 base and J by 6 bases, with 9 bases between. This CDR3 has 13 residues. This chain's CDR3 is CASSLVQPSEAFF. The CDR3 DNA reads as TGTGCCAGCAGTTTAGTACAACCCTCTGAAGCTTTCTTT.

This clonotype showed up just a few times. The chain is built from TRBV25-1 and TRBJ2-2; tentatively, D is TRBD1 (6 bases). Germline V CDR1 and CDR2: MGHDK, SYGVNS. This CDR3 comprises 13 residues. V was cut by 3 bases and J by 13 bases, with 15 bases left in between. Written as DNA, the CDR3 is TGTGCCAGCAGTGATATTAACAGGGAAGGGCTGTTTTTT. It is translated as CASSDINREGLFF. The full variable domain, completed using reference TRBV25-1 and TRBJ2-2, is EADIYQTPRYLVIGTGKKITLECSQTMGHDKMYWYQQDPGMELHLIHYSYGVNSTEKGDLSSESTVSRIRTEHFPLTLESARPSHTSQYLCASSDINREGLFFGEGSRLTVL.

This clonotype was counted a few times. V gene TRBV20-1 combines with J gene TRBJ2-7, with 14 bases lining up with TRBD2. The CDR3 has 19 amino acids. V lost 3 bases and J lost 3; bases outside the gene matches: 16. Germline V CDR1 and CDR2: DFQATT, SNEGSKA (reference sequence). In DNA form, the CDR3 reads TGCAGTGCTAGTTCAACCGGGACTAGCGGGGGATACAGGGACTACGAGCAGTACTTC. Translation gives CSASSTGTSGGYRDYEQYF.

This clonotype was seen more than once but under ten times. This chain joins TRBV6-2 or TRBV6-3 and TRBJ1-1; a possible D gene is TRBD1 (5 bases). V was clipped by 6 bases and J by 0 bases, with 14 bases between them. The CDR3 covers 15 residues. Germline V gene sequence: CDR1 MNHEY, CDR2 SVGEGT. The CDR3 region has the DNA TGTGCCAGCAGGGAAGGGACGGTCATGAACACTGAAGCTTTCTTT. Translation gives CASREGTVMNTEAFF.

The chain recombines TRBV28 with TRBJ2-3; 7 bases are a match to TRBD2. J lost 4 bases, V lost 7 bases, and 8 bases had no gene match. Germline CDR1 and CDR2: MDHEN and SYDVKM. The CDR3 extends over 14 amino acids. As DNA, the CDR3 is TGTGCCAGCATCCAAGTCGCGGGAGCAGATACGCAGTATTTT. This translates into CASIQVAGADTQYF.

This clonotype was seen more than once but under ten times. The chain employs TRBV15 and TRBJ2-7, with a possible D match to TRBD1 (6 bases). The CDR3 loop spans 15 amino acids. V lost 0 bases, J lost 2 bases, and 11 bases lay in between. CDR1 and CDR2 from the germline V gene are LNHNV and YYDKDF (reference sequence). CDR3 sequence (DNA): TGTGCCACCAGCAGAGATTCCAACAGGGCCTACGAGCAGTACTTC. Translating it yields CATSRDSNRAYEQYF.

The genes are TRBV20-1 and TRBJ1-1; D gene uncertain. Germline values: CDR1 DFQATT, CDR2 SNEGSKA (reference sequence). Trimming shortened V by 0 bases and J by 2 bases, and 13 bases separated the two germline ends. The CDR3 is made up of 15 amino acids. The chain's CDR3 is CSARDIIRGNTEAFF. In nucleotides, the CDR3 is TGCAGTGCTAGAGATATTATACGGGGAAACACTGAAGCTTTCTTT.

This clonotype was observed a handful of times. The chain links TRBV5-1 to TRBJ2-1, with unresolved D. Germline V gene sequence: CDR1 SGHRS, CDR2 YFSETQ. The CDR3 consists of 14 residues. Trimming removed 2 bases at V and 4 bases at J, with 10 bases between. The CDR3 loop is CASSFDGLYNEQFF. Here the CDR3 DNA reads TGCGCCAGCAGCTTTGACGGTCTATACAATGAGCAGTTCTTC.

The chain carries TRBV7-8 and TRBJ2-6; D unclear. The CDR3 covers 16 residues. Looked up from germline, CDR1 is SGHVS and CDR2 is FQNEAQ. Trimming stripped 1 base from V and 0 bases from J, with 7 bases between. CDR3 region: CASSLVPNSGANVLTF. The CDR3 DNA is TGTGCCAGCAGCTTAGTCCCGAACTCTGGGGCCAACGTCCTGACTTTC.

This chain links TRBV4-3 with TRBJ2-3; 13 positions match TRBD2. Germline V lookup: CDR1 LGHNA, CDR2 YSLEER. V lost 3 bases to trimming and J lost 2 bases; unmatched junction nucleotides: 5. This CDR3 contains 17 residues. This chain's CDR3 is CASSQSGLAGDTDTQYF. CDR3 DNA: TGCGCCAGCAGCCAGTCAGGACTAGCGGGGGACACAGATACGCAGTATTTT.

The chain is built from TRBV7-9 and TRBJ2-5; possible D gene TRBD2, 5 bases. Germline V gene data show CDR1 as SEHNR and CDR2 as FQNEAQ (reference sequence). V was shortened by 0 bases and J by 5 bases, with 13 bases between the two germline ends. There are 15 residues in the CDR3. The CDR3 sequence is CASSLARTRGETQYF. Written as DNA, the CDR3 is TGTGCCAGCAGCTTAGCCCGCACCCGAGGGGAGACCCAGTACTTC.

The chain carries TRBV20-1 and TRBJ2-1; possible D gene TRBD1, 6 bases. V lost 3 bases and J 8 bases, leaving 17 bases between the germline ends. This CDR3 contains 14 residues. Per the germline V gene, CDR1 is DFQATT and CDR2 is SNEGSKA (reference sequence). In DNA, the CDR3 is TGCAGTGCTAGGGGGCCACCTAAGGGGGATGAGCAGTTCTTC. Translation gives CSARGPPKGDEQFF.

This clonotype has a count of ten or more. CDR3 in amino acids: CASSSDIMGTEAFF. CDR3 DNA sequence: TGTGCCAGCAGTTCAGACATCATGGGCACTGAAGCTTTCTTT. The chain combines TRBV12-3 or TRBV12-4 with TRBJ1-1; the D is unclear. V lost 4 bases, J lost 4 bases, and 13 bases lay in between. The CDR3 sequence is 14 residues long.

This clonotype was detected many times. Written as DNA, the CDR3 is TGCGCCAGCAGCTTGGACGAGGGACGGGGTGAGCAGTTCTTC. Translating gives CASSLDEGRGEQFF. V and J are TRBV5-1 and TRBJ2-1; tentatively, D is TRBD1 or TRBD2 (5 bases each). CDR3 length equals 14 residues. CDR1 and CDR2 from the germline V gene are SGHRS and YFSETQ. The V end was cut by 0 bases, the J end by 9 bases, with 13 bases between.

This rearrangement joins TRBV12-3 or TRBV12-4 to TRBJ2-7, with D possibly called TRBD1 or TRBD2 (6 bases each). The germline V and J ends were trimmed by 5 bases and 2 bases, with 19 bases remaining between them. The CDR3 covers 16 residues. In DNA form, the CDR3 reads TGTGCCAGCAGTCCCGGGGGCCCCTCAACGGCCTACGAGCAGTACTTC. It codes for CASSPGGPSTAYEQYF.